This passage covers 23 T cell receptor beta chains from one sample sequenced in a study of blood T cell repertoires in COVID-19. Some clones are missing from TCRdb's copy, which holds only in-frame ones; the method was immunoSEQ multiplex PCR. The sample includes under 150,000 clones, around three quarters of them seen just once. The sequencing input was peripheral blood. Every receptor here comes from a man aged 60-69 years with acute or convalescent COVID-19.

This clone was recorded once. The gene calls are TRBV11-2 and TRBJ1-4; possibly TRBD1 for D (6 bases). This CDR3 has 15 amino acids. Deletions cut 3 bases from V and 3 bases from J, with 11 bases between. CDR1 and CDR2 from the germline V gene are SGHAT and FQNNGV. In DNA, the CDR3 is TGTGCCAGCAGCTTCGCAGGGGCCCCTAATGAAAAACTGTTTTTT. It is translated as CASSFAGAPNEKLFF.

For the CDR3, the DNA is TGTGCCAGCAGTAGTAAACAGGGGCGATCAGAGACCCAGTACTTC. Amino acids: CASSSKQGRSETQYF. This chain uses TRBV6-5 with TRBJ2-5; 7 positions agree with TRBD1. This CDR3 region has 15 residues. Germline CDR1 reads MNHEY; CDR2 reads SVGAGI. Trimming removed 5 bases from V and 4 bases from J; junction bases left unmatched: 10.

This rearrangement joins TRBV7-2 to TRBJ1-2; no firm D call. V was pared by 4 bases and J by 4 bases, with 16 bases between. There are 15 residues in the CDR3. The V gene's germline CDR1 is SGHTA and CDR2 FQGNSA. The CDR3 bases are TGTGCCAGCAGCTCCATGCCCTCGACGGGCTATGGCTACACCTTC. It yields the protein CASSSMPSTGYGYTF.

This clone was observed a few times. This sequence joins TRBV4-2 and TRBJ2-3; D gene ambiguous. The CDR3 is 14 amino acids. Germline V gives CDR1 LGHNA, CDR2 YNFKEQ. V lost 4 bases, J lost 1 base, and 9 bases lay in between. CDR3 loop: CASSPLSRTDTQYF. DNA of the CDR3: TGTGCCAGCAGCCCACTTTCCCGCACAGATACGCAGTATTTT.

This chain connects TRBV7-2 to TRBJ1-2, with D perhaps TRBD1 (5 bases). The CDR3 is 14 residues long. Germline V lookup: CDR1 SGHTA, CDR2 FQGNSA. V was cut by 0 bases and J by 8 bases, with 13 bases left in between. The CDR3 region is CASSLAGAGPGYTF. The CDR3 coding sequence is TGTGCCAGCAGCTTAGCTGGGGCGGGACCCGGCTACACCTTC.

The rearrangement uses TRBV11-1 and TRBJ1-2, with 7 bases matching TRBD1. Germline V CDR1 and CDR2: SGHAT, FQDESV (reference sequence). With V trimmed by 4 bases and J by 7 bases, 3 bases remained unmatched. The CDR3 spans 12 residues. The CDR3 reads CASSWDSSGYTF. The CDR3 region has the DNA TGTGCCAGCAGCTGGGACAGCTCTGGCTACACCTTC.

The chain combines TRBV5-6 with TRBJ2-2; D is uncertain. V lost 2 bases to trimming and J lost 7 bases, with 12 bases between them. CDR3 length equals 14 residues. Germline V CDR1 and CDR2: SGHDT, YYEEEE. CDR3 amino acids: CASSLQMGSGELFF. DNA for the CDR3: TGTGCCAGCAGCTTACAGATGGGCAGCGGGGAGCTGTTTTTT.

The V and J genes are TRBV28 and TRBJ2-7, with D maybe TRBD2 (6 bases). CDR1 is MDHEN and CDR2 is SYDVKM in the germline V gene. V was pared by 4 bases and J by 4 bases, with 20 bases between. The length of the CDR3 is 16 residues. The CDR3 region is CASSYWGGGERYEQYF. As DNA, the CDR3 is TGTGCCAGCAGTTATTGGGGAGGTGGGGAGAGGTACGAGCAGTACTTC.

The chain links TRBV27 to TRBJ2-3; the D is unclear. CDR1 and CDR2 from the germline V gene are MNHEY and SMNVEV (reference sequence). This CDR3 is built from 13 residues. V was cut by 5 bases and J by 0 bases, with 6 bases left in between. CDR3 in DNA: TGTGCCAGCAGTATAGCTAGCACAGATACGCAGTATTTT. Protein: CASSIASTDTQYF.

CDR3 in amino acids: CASSPSPLAGVTDTQYF. DNA for the CDR3: TGTGCCAGTAGTCCTTCCCCACTAGCGGGAGTGACAGATACGCAGTATTTT. This rearrangement joins TRBV19 to TRBJ2-3; TRBD2 matches 11 bases. This CDR3 is built from 17 residues. Germline assignment: CDR1 LNHDA and CDR2 SQIVND (reference sequence). Trimming took 5 bases from V and 3 from J; bases not matched to a gene: 10.

This clone showed up just once. The CDR3 DNA is TGCGCCAGCAGCTTGGGGGACAGGGCTGAAGCTTTCTTT. This codes for CASSLGDRAEAFF. The J gene is TRBJ1-1, the V gene TRBV5-1; TRBD1 matches 9 bases. The CDR3 extends over 13 amino acids. Trimming took 0 bases from V and 6 from J; bases not matched to a gene: 0. Germline lookup yields CDR1 SGHRS and CDR2 YFSETQ.

This clone was picked up one time. This sequence joins TRBV2 and TRBJ1-2, with 7 bases fitting TRBD1. The CDR3 has 14 residues. Germline V gene lookup returns CDR1 SNHLY and CDR2 FYNNEI. The V and J ends lost 0 bases and 4 bases, in that order; junction bases with no gene match: 2. The CDR3 region is CASSEARDSYGYTF. In DNA form, the CDR3 reads TGTGCCAGCAGTGAAGCGCGGGACAGCTATGGCTACACCTTC. The whole variable domain, filled in from reference TRBV2 and TRBJ1-2, reads EPEVTQTPSHQVTQMGQEVILRCVPISNHLYFYWYRQILGQKVEFLVSFYNNEISEKSEIFDDQFSVERPDGSNFTLKIRSTKLEDSAMYFCASSEARDSYGYTFGSGTRLTVV.

V gene TRBV7-6 combines with J gene TRBJ2-1; D is unclear. V was cut by 5 bases and J by 7 bases, with 9 bases left in between. The CDR3 has 12 amino acids. Germline loops: CDR1 SGHVS, CDR2 FNYEAQ. The CDR3 DNA reads TGTGCCAGCAGCGCCTACCCAAATGAGCAGTTCTTC. Translating gives CASSAYPNEQFF.

V and J are TRBV29-1 and TRBJ2-7; 8 bases are shared with TRBD2. The CDR3 is 14 residues long. J gave up 0 bases and V 6 bases, and 7 bases lay outside the gene matches. CDR1 and CDR2 (germline): SQVTM, ANQGSEA. Here the CDR3 reads CSVAGTRSSYEQYF. CDR3 nucleotide sequence: TGCAGCGTGGCCGGGACTAGGAGCTCCTACGAGCAGTACTTC.

The V call is TRBV3-1 (or the pseudogene TRBV3-2), the J call TRBJ2-1; weak D call: TRBD1 (6 bases). V was trimmed by 3 bases and J by 8 bases, leaving 14 bases between them. The CDR3 spans 14 residues. Per germline, CDR1 LGHDT and CDR2 YNNKEL (reference sequence). CDR3 in DNA: TGTGCCAGCAGCCAGCAGGGGCGGTTCTATGAGCAGTTCTTC. Protein: CASSQQGRFYEQFF.

The genes are TRBV6-6 and TRBJ1-1, with 9 bases matching TRBD1. The length of the CDR3 is 15 residues. With 6 bases clipped from V and 1 base from J, the junction kept 6 bases outside the gene matches. Germline values: CDR1 MNHNY, CDR2 SVGAGI (reference sequence). In DNA form, the CDR3 reads TGTGCCAGCAGGTTCGAGACAGGGGGGAACACTGAAGCTTTCTTT. Amino acid sequence: CASRFETGGNTEAFF.

This chain links TRBV6-4 with TRBJ1-6, with 10 bases matching TRBD1. V dropped 3 bases and J dropped 9; count of bases not matched to a gene: 5. The CDR3 totals 15 residues. Germline CDR1 and CDR2: MRHNA and SNTAGT. The chain's CDR3 is CASSETGTGVSPLHF. CDR3 sequence (DNA): TGTGCCAGCAGTGAGACCGGGACAGGGGTTTCACCCCTCCACTTT.

The rearrangement links TRBV12-3 or TRBV12-4 to TRBJ1-2; 7 bases are shared with TRBD1. This CDR3 region has 12 residues. Germline trimming cut 6 bases from V and 8 bases from J; bases unmatched to any gene: 6. Written as DNA, the CDR3 is TGTGCCAGCAGCCGTGACAGGGAGGGCTACACCTTC. Amino acid sequence: CASSRDREGYTF.

The chain employs TRBV6-1 and TRBJ1-1; 7 bases fit TRBD1. Germline trimming cut 1 base from V and 12 bases from J; bases unmatched to any gene: 2. Germline V CDR1 and CDR2: MNHNS, SASEGT. The CDR3 is made up of 11 amino acids. The CDR3, as DNA: TGTGCCAGCAGTGAAGGACAGGGAACTTTCTTT. This encodes CASSEGQGTFF.

This rearrangement joins TRBV5-4 to TRBJ2-1, with 7 bases matching TRBD2. Germline V gene sequence: CDR1 SGHNT, CDR2 YYREEE (reference sequence). The CDR3 covers 16 residues. With V trimmed by 0 bases and J by 6 bases, 9 bases remained unmatched. Here the CDR3 reads CASSLGLTTGGNEQFF. CDR3 DNA sequence: TGTGCCAGCAGCTTGGGACTCACTACGGGGGGCAATGAGCAGTTCTTC.

The CDR3 loop is CASSRQGVNGYTF. As DNA, the CDR3 is TGTGCCAGCAGTCGACAGGGGGTTAATGGCTACACCTTC. The rearrangement uses TRBV6-5 and TRBJ1-2; 9 nucleotides line up with TRBD1. This CDR3 is built from 13 residues. Trimming cost V 5 bases and J 6 bases; bases outside gene matches: 4. The germline V gene encodes CDR1 MNHEY and CDR2 SVGAGI.

This clone was counted at least ten times. The same CDR3 is also encoded by other DNA sequences in this sample. The chain employs TRBV7-3 and TRBJ2-2, with a weak D call TRBD2 (5 bases). This CDR3 has 15 residues. V was trimmed by 2 bases and J by 2 bases, leaving 9 bases between them. Looked up from germline, CDR1 is SGHTA and CDR2 is FQGTGA. CDR3 nucleotides: TGTGCCAGCAGCTTAGATAGCGTTAACACCGGGGAGCTGTTTTTT. Translated, it gives CASSLDSVNTGELFF.

The rearrangement uses TRBV6-5 and TRBJ1-2, with 9 bases fitting TRBD1. Looked up from germline, CDR1 is MNHEY and CDR2 is SVGAGI. The CDR3 is made up of 14 amino acids. V was pared by 7 bases and J by 5 bases, with 8 bases of the junction left unmatched. The chain's CDR3 is CASTPDRGEYGYTF. CDR3 sequence (DNA): TGTGCCAGCACCCCGGACAGGGGCGAATATGGCTACACCTTC.